The TCR beta chain described here comes from a study of cytomegalovirus exposure and HLA in healthy donors. Overall study results and limits: Sequencing probably produced one cluster of sequence variants that were highly shared.

Trimming stripped 0 bases from V and 3 bases from J, with 12 bases between. This CDR3 region has 16 residues. Germline values: CDR1 WSHSY, CDR2 SAAADI. The PCR made use of 60 Vbeta and 13 Jbeta primers. Study processing details: The count from a later analysis was tens of millions of unique TCR beta chains, about 10 million of them shared. TCRdb's copy holds only in-frame clones and misses some; the assay was immunoSEQ multiplex PCR. That table gives V, J and clone size, and the DNA gave D and trimming. This repertoire comprises 200,000 to 250,000 clones; its ten largest clones make up about 1%. A remark on this clone: Its cognate antigen is unknown.

The TCR sequence derives from a girl aged 2-15 years in good health and CMV-seropositive. The chain employs TRBV10-2 and TRBJ1-3; maybe TRBD1 (5 bases). Sequencing was performed on PBMCs. CDR3 amino acids: CASSESTGMGGNTIYF. CDR3 DNA sequence: TGCGCCAGCAGTGAGTCTACAGGAATGGGTGGAAACACCATATATTTT.